This paragraph reports one T cell receptor beta chain. These data belong to a study of blood T cell repertoires in COVID-19. The germline CDR1 and CDR2 sequences are SGHDT and YYEEEE. V was shortened by 3 bases and J by 1 base, with 11 bases between the two germline ends. The CDR3 covers 14 residues. Clones were read by immunoSEQ multiplex PCR, and TCRdb kept only the in-frame ones, dropping some. The table includes about 240,000 clones, roughly 89% detected once. This chain connects TRBV5-6 to TRBJ2-7, with unresolved D. The sequence was collected from a woman in her thirties with acute COVID-19. Sequenced sample: PBMCs or T cells enriched from blood (not recorded which). The CDR3 nucleotides are TGTGCCAGCAGCTCGATCTTAGTTTCCTACGAGCAGTACTTC. Protein sequence: CASSSILVSYEQYF. Complete variable domain (other parts from reference TRBV5-6 and TRBJ2-7): DAGVTQSPTHLIKTRGQQVTLRCSPKSGHDTVSWYQQALGQGPQFIFQYYEEEERQRGNFPDRFSGHQFPNYSSELNVNALLLGDSALYLCASSSILVSYEQYFGPGTRLTVT.